The rows below give T cell receptor beta chains drawn from one sample of a study of neurological immune-mediated disorders. TCRdb ran MiXCR on the 5' RACE reads and lists one entry per CDR3 protein. Counted here are about 120,000 distinct CDR3 sequences, roughly 3.1% occurring once; the ten biggest clones make up 1.3%. The sequenced material came from PBMCs. Receptor source: a woman in her thirties with multiple sclerosis. The CDR3 runs from the conserved cysteine through the conserved F or W. D genes are given only for firm matches. The listing skips clone size in some rows; elsewhere it reads once, few, many or a size class.

len | j_gene | d_gene | abundance | v_gene | CDR3aa | CDR3nt
16 | TRBJ2-1 | TRBD2 | many | TRBV7-2 | CASSLPGLAGGQEQFF | TGTGCCAGCAGCTTACCCGGACTAGCGGGGGGGCAGGAGCAGTTCTTC
15 | TRBJ2-2 | . | many | TRBV5-6 | CASSPRGLDTGELFF | TGTGCCAGCAGCCCCAGGGGTCTCGACACCGGGGAGCTGTTTTTT
15 | TRBJ2-2 | . | many | TRBV4-3 | CASSQDGQGFGELFF | TGCGCCAGCAGCCAAGATGGGCAGGGCTTCGGGGAGCTGTTTTTT
15 | TRBJ2-7 | . | many | TRBV5-6 | CASSFRSASTYEQYF | TGTGCCAGCAGCTTTAGATCAGCATCCACCTACGAGCAGTACTTC
12 | TRBJ2-5 | TRBD1 | many | TRBV12-3/TRBV12-4 | CASGAGGETQYF | TGTGCCAGCGGGGCAGGGGGCGAGACCCAGTACTTC
15 | TRBJ2-7 | . | many | TRBV30 | CAWSTGPSATYEQYF | TGTGCCTGGAGTACGGGGCCTAGCGCGACCTACGAGCAGTACTTC
15 | TRBJ1-5 | TRBD1 | many | TRBV5-5 | CASSSNRGRDQPQHF | TGTGCCAGCAGCTCTAATAGGGGGCGCGATCAGCCCCAGCATTTT
16 | TRBJ1-4 | TRBD1 | many | TRBV7-2 | CASSLTRDRQSEKLFF | TGTGCCAGCAGCTTAACGCGGGACAGGCAGAGTGAAAAACTGTTTTTT
16 | TRBJ2-4 | TRBD2 | many | TRBV3-1 | CASSQALASGSNIQYF | TGTGCCAGCAGCCAAGCGTTGGCTAGCGGTTCAAACATTCAGTACTTC
13 | TRBJ1-5 | . | few | TRBV28 | CASSPMGNQPQHF | TGTGCCAGCAGTCCCATGGGCAATCAGCCCCAGCATTTT
21 | TRBJ1-1 | TRBD1 | many | TRBV20-1 | CSARDPDPYTGTGGVNTEAFF | TGCAGTGCTAGAGATCCGGATCCATACACCGGGACAGGGGGGGTGAACACTGAAGCTTTCTTT
14 | TRBJ2-7 | . | few | TRBV30 | CAWSGAGYTYEQYF | TGTGCCTGGAGTGGGGCAGGGTACACCTACGAGCAGTACTTC
14 | TRBJ2-7 | . | many | TRBV5-1 | CASSFGQGSYEQYF | TGCGCCAGCAGCTTTGGTCAGGGGTCCTACGAGCAGTACTTC
16 | TRBJ2-1 | TRBD2 | few | TRBV6-5 | CASSYSGAGPYNEQFF | TGTGCCAGCAGTTACTCGGGAGCGGGACCCTACAATGAGCAGTTCTTC
15 | TRBJ2-3 | TRBD2 | many | TRBV3-1 | CASSQGLAGTDTQYF | TGTGCCAGCAGCCAAGGACTAGCGGGCACAGATACGCAGTATTTT
16 | TRBJ1-5 | . | many | TRBV6-5 | CASSYANRDISQPQHF | TGTGCCAGCAGTTACGCGAACAGGGATATCAGTCAGCCCCAGCATTTT
16 | TRBJ1-1 | . | . | TRBV7-6 | CASSLFGEGLDTEAFF | TGTGCCAGCAGCTTATTCGGGGAGGGGCTGGACACTGAAGCTTTCTTT
16 | TRBJ2-1 | TRBD2 | many | TRBV5-1 | CASSLRSGGFYNEQFF | TGCGCCAGCAGCTTGAGGTCGGGGGGATTCTACAATGAGCAGTTCTTC
15 | TRBJ1-4 | . | . | TRBV15 | CATSRGNSLNEKLFF | TGTGCCACCAGCAGAGGGAACAGTTTAAATGAAAAACTGTTTTTT
14 | TRBJ2-3 | TRBD2 | many | TRBV20-1 | CSAPTSGTPDTQYF | TGCAGTGCTCCGACTAGCGGGACCCCAGATACGCAGTATTTT
14 | TRBJ2-7 | TRBD1 | many | TRBV20-1 | CSAKRGTGVNEQYF | TGCAGTGCCAAAAGAGGGACAGGGGTCAACGAGCAGTACTTC
14 | TRBJ2-2 | . | many | TRBV9 | CASSVDEGTGELFF | TGTGCCAGCAGCGTAGACGAGGGAACCGGGGAGCTGTTTTTT
15 | TRBJ1-5 | . | many | TRBV12-3/TRBV12-4 | CASSMQGSLNQPQHF | TGTGCCAGCAGTATGCAGGGGTCCCTTAATCAGCCCCAGCATTTT
13 | TRBJ2-5 | . | many | TRBV5-1 | CASRPTLQETQYF | TGCGCCAGCAGGCCCACCCTCCAAGAGACCCAGTACTTC
12 | TRBJ2-2 | . | many | TRBV6-6 | CASRNVMRYTFF | TGTGCCAGCAGGAACGTGATGAGGTACACGTTTTTT
17 | TRBJ2-1 | . | many | TRBV21-1 | CASSRSPDRRRKDEQFF | TGTGCCAGCAGCAGATCACCGGACAGGCGCCGTAAAGATGAGCAGTTCTTC
17 | TRBJ2-5 | . | few | TRBV30 | CAWRTPYSAMNEETQYF | TGTGCCTGGAGGACCCCCTATAGCGCAATGAACGAAGAGACCCAGTACTTC
14 | TRBJ2-6 | TRBD1 | many | TRBV29-1 | CSVLTGAGANVLTF | TGCAGCGTGTTAACAGGGGCTGGGGCCAACGTCCTGACTTTC
16 | TRBJ2-1 | . | many | TRBV7-2 | CASRFSPGQGYNEQFF | TGTGCCAGCAGGTTCTCGCCGGGCCAGGGCTACAATGAGCAGTTCTTC